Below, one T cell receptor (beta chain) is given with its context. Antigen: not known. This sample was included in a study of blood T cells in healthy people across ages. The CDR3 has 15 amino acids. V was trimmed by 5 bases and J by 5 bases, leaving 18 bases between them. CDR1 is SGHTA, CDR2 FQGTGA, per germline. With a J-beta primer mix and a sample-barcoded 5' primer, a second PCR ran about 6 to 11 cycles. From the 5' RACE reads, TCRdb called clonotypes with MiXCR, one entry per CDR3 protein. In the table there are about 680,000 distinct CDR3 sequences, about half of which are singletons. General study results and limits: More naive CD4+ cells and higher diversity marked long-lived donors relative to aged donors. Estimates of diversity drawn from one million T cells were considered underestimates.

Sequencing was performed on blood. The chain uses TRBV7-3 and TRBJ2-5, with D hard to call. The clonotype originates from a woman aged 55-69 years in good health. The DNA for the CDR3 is TGTGCCAGCAGCCCGACCCCTACGGGTGGGGAGACCCAGTACTTC. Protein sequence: CASSPTPTGGETQYF. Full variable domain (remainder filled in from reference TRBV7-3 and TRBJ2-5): GAGVSQTPSNKVTEKGKYVELRCDPISGHTALYWYRQSLGQGPEFLIYFQGTGAADDSGLPNDRFFAVRPEGSVSTLKIQRTERGDSAVYLCASSPTPTGGETQYFGPGTRLLVL.